Sequencing of this T cell receptor (beta chain) was carried out in a study of Ad26.COV2.S vaccination and SARS-CoV-2 variants. Study results and limitations: Those who received the vaccine showed greater spike-specific TCR breadth than those given placebo.

Sequencing used immunoSEQ multiplex PCR; TCRdb keeps in-frame clones, though not all of them. The table shows about 680,000 clones, with more than 70% occurring only once. Specified treatment: some 19 received Ad26.COV2.S at low or high dose, single or two shots; 5 received placebo; per-sample allocation not given. Specimens were obtained on day 63 following the first vaccine or placebo injection. Boston supplied an adult donor aged 18-55 years. SARS-CoV-2 spike from the Wuhan strain was encoded by the vaccine, an Ad26 vector. Deletions cut 4 bases from V and 2 bases from J, with 6 bases between. There are 13 residues in the CDR3. Germline CDR1 MNHEY, CDR2 SVGAGI. A remark on this clone: Its antigen is still unknown.

This clonotype was sampled from a person aged 18-60 years who received the Ad26.COV2.S COVID-19 vaccine or a placebo. The sample was peripheral blood, taken in a trial of Ad26.COV2.S vaccine versus placebo. V is TRBV6-5 and J is TRBJ1-5; D is unresolved. The CDR3 bases are TGTGCCAGCAGTTTGGACGGCAATCAGCCCCAGCATTTT. Its translation is CASSLDGNQPQHF.